Sequencing of this T cell receptor beta chain was carried out in a study of blood T cell repertoires in COVID-19. About the study: Acute-phase and convalescent COVID-19 samples originated in the United States, Italy and Spain. The cDNA or gDNA used as material had been derived from T cells, B-cell-depleted T cells, or PBMCs.

This CDR3 is 16 amino acids long. Germline-derived CDR1 and CDR2 are KGHSH and LQKENI. The V and J ends lost 4 bases and 4 bases, in that order; junction bases with no gene match: 9. As originally analysed: Amplification of reference gene primers provided the estimated nucleated cell counts. Repertoires were generated with immunoSEQ multiplex PCR, while TCRdb's copy carries only in-frame clones and drops some. Clonal size and the V and J genes are those of that table, whereas D and trimming came from the DNA. Here the sample spans 250,000 or so clones, around 80% being singletons. This clonotype originated in a woman between 18 and 29 years old with acute or convalescent COVID-19. The material sequenced was peripheral blood. The chain joins TRBV18 to TRBJ1-4; TRBD1 agrees at 7 bases. The CDR3 spells CASSLGRDSLNEKLFF. CDR3 DNA sequence: TGTGCCAGCTCACTGGGCCGGGACAGTCTTAATGAAAAACTGTTTTTT.